These 32 T cell receptor beta chains originate from one sample sequenced in a study of cytomegalovirus exposure and HLA in healthy donors. The PCR made use of 60 Vbeta and 13 Jbeta primers. Method: immunoSEQ multiplex PCR; TCRdb's copy keeps in-frame clones and lacks some. The repertoire holds roughly 120,000 clones, with over 60% as singletons. What was sequenced was PBMCs. These receptors were obtained from a human donor in good health.

The chain couples TRBV6-1 to TRBJ2-7, with D possibly matching TRBD1 (5 bases). The CDR3 length is 14 residues. Germline CDR1 MNHNS, CDR2 SASEGT. V dropped 2 bases and J dropped 1 base, with 9 bases sitting between them. CDR3 nucleotides: TGTGCCAGCAGTGAATCGGCAGGGTCCTACGAGCAGTACTTC. Its translation: CASSESAGSYEQYF.

This clone was observed once. This rearrangement joins TRBV10-2 to TRBJ2-7, with D uncertain. This CDR3 has 18 amino acids. CDR1 is WSHSY, CDR2 SAAADI, per germline. Deletions cut 2 bases from V and 0 bases from J, with 20 bases between. The CDR3 coding sequence is TGCGCCAGCAGTGAGACTTCCAAATGGGCCCTTAGCTCCTACGAGCAGTACTTC. Protein sequence: CASSETSKWALSSYEQYF.

This chain links TRBV25-1 with TRBJ1-6; D perhaps matches TRBD1 (6 bases). Germline V gene sequence: CDR1 MGHDK, CDR2 SYGVNS. This CDR3 has 14 residues. V dropped 8 bases and J dropped 8 bases, with 16 bases sitting between them. Here the CDR3 reads CASGAQGLDSPLHF. Here the CDR3 DNA reads TGTGCCAGCGGCGCACAGGGTCTTGATTCACCCCTCCACTTT.

DNA of the CDR3: TGTGCCAGCAGCTTAGGCTTGCCAGGGAATTGGTACACTGAAGCTTTCTTT. This translates into CASSLGLPGNWYTEAFF. The chain employs TRBV7-8 and TRBJ1-1, with a tentative D call TRBD1 (5 bases). Trimming shortened V by 1 base and J by 3 bases, and 18 bases separated the two germline ends. Germline V gene sequence: CDR1 SGHVS, CDR2 FQNEAQ. The CDR3 spans 17 residues.

The chain employs TRBV5-1 and TRBJ1-5, with D perhaps TRBD1 (5 bases). Germline V CDR1 and CDR2: SGHRS, YFSETQ. The V end was cut by 4 bases, the J end by 9 bases, with 17 bases between. This CDR3 has 14 amino acids. The CDR3, as DNA: TGCGCCAGCAGCCCCGAGGAGGGGCTGCGGCCCCAGCATTTT. Translation gives CASSPEEGLRPQHF.

This clone was picked up a small number of times. The chain links TRBV5-1 to TRBJ2-2, with D unclear. With 1 base removed from V and 3 bases from J, the gap between germline ends came to 7 bases. The CDR3 has 14 residues. Per the germline V gene, CDR1 is SGHRS and CDR2 is YFSETQ. CDR3 in DNA: TGCGCCAGCAGCTTGAGCGTAGACACCGGGGAGCTGTTTTTT. Protein product: CASSLSVDTGELFF.

The rearrangement joins TRBV6-1 to TRBJ1-5; D not resolved. Germline CDR1 and CDR2: MNHNS and SASEGT. Deletions cut 3 bases from V and 11 bases from J, with 8 bases between. This CDR3 is 11 amino acids long. This CDR3 is CASSDLRAQHF. The CDR3 nucleotides read TGTGCCAGCAGTGATTTGAGGGCCCAGCATTTT.

This sequence joins TRBV29-1 and TRBJ1-2, with D maybe TRBD1 (6 bases). CDR1 is SQVTM and CDR2 is ANQGSEA in the germline V gene. V lost 7 bases, J lost 10 bases, and 16 bases lay in between. CDR3 length equals 11 residues. The CDR3 nucleotides read TGCAGCGCCGGACAGACTATGAACTACACCTTC. This encodes CSAGQTMNYTF.

This clone was seen a few times. The chain couples TRBV12-5 to TRBJ2-1, with a weak D call TRBD2 (5 bases). There are 13 residues in the CDR3. Looked up from germline, CDR1 is LGHNT and CDR2 is FRNRAP. Trimming stripped 6 bases from V and 4 bases from J, with 10 bases between. CDR3 region: CASGDFSYNEQFF. The CDR3 region has the DNA TGTGCTAGTGGGGACTTTAGTTACAATGAGCAGTTCTTC.

V usage is TRBV5-1 and J usage is TRBJ1-6; TRBD1 agrees at 7 bases. Germline values: CDR1 SGHRS, CDR2 YFSETQ. The CDR3 runs to 14 residues. The V segment lost 4 bases and the J segment 9 bases; nucleotides outside the gene matches: 7. The DNA for the CDR3 is TGCGCCAGCAGCCCGGGACAGAATGTTTCACCCCTCCACTTT. Its protein product is CASSPGQNVSPLHF.

J is TRBJ1-5 and V is TRBV28; D is ambiguous. Looked up from germline, CDR1 is MDHEN and CDR2 is SYDVKM. The CDR3 is 15 residues long. V was trimmed by 6 bases and J by 7 bases, leaving 19 bases between them. The DNA for the CDR3 is TGTGCCAGCAGAACAGTAAACCTTAAAGAGCAGCCCCAGCATTTT. It encodes CASRTVNLKEQPQHF.

This CDR3 is CASRLTLASGGDEQYF. The CDR3 region has the DNA TGCGCCAGCAGGCTCACTCTGGCTAGCGGGGGGGACGAGCAGTACTTC. The chain joins TRBV4-1 to TRBJ2-7; 12 bases are shared with TRBD2. This CDR3 region has 16 residues. After removal of 6 bases from V and 5 bases from J, the junction contained 11 bases not matched to a gene. Germline CDR1 is MGHRA and CDR2 is YSYEKL.

The V and J genes are TRBV9 and TRBJ1-1, with D possibly being TRBD1 (5 bases). Germline V CDR1 and CDR2: SGDLS, YYNGEE. The CDR3 extends over 15 amino acids. V dropped 3 bases and J dropped 5 bases, with 17 bases sitting between them. CDR3: CASSAPLGGETEAFF. CDR3 coding DNA: TGTGCCAGCAGCGCTCCTCTCGGGGGGGAGACTGAAGCTTTCTTT.

J is TRBJ2-5 and V is TRBV28; D may be TRBD2 (5 bases). This CDR3 has 14 residues. Per germline, CDR1 MDHEN and CDR2 SYDVKM. V gave up 1 base and J gave up 5 bases, with 11 bases separating them. CDR3 DNA sequence: TGTGCCAGCAGTTTATTCCGAGGACTGGAGACCCAGTACTTC. This gives the protein CASSLFRGLETQYF. Using reference TRBV28 and TRBJ2-5 for the parts outside the CDR3, the full variable domain is DVKVTQSSRYLVKRTGEKVFLECVQDMDHENMFWYRQDPGLGLRLIYFSYDVKMKEKGDIPEGYSVSREKKERFSLILESASTNQTSMYLCASSLFRGLETQYFGPGTRLLVL.

V usage is TRBV12-5 and J usage is TRBJ2-6, with 7 bases identical to TRBD2. The V and J ends lost 3 bases and 1 base, in that order; junction bases with no gene match: 12. The CDR3 sequence is 19 residues long. Germline V gene lookup returns CDR1 LGHNT and CDR2 FRNRAP. Here the CDR3 reads CASGFSGTKELSGANVLTF. The CDR3 DNA is TGTGCTAGTGGTTTCTCCGGGACTAAGGAGTTGTCTGGGGCCAACGTCCTGACTTTC.

The chain uses TRBV4-2 and TRBJ2-3; TRBD1 aligns across 7 bases. The germline V gene encodes CDR1 LGHNA and CDR2 YNFKEQ. V trimming: 2 bases; J trimming: 0 bases; junction bases outside the gene matches: 5. CDR3 length: 16 residues. The DNA for the CDR3 is TGTGCCAGCAGCCAAAAGGGGGCGGCTAGCACAGATACGCAGTATTTT. Protein product: CASSQKGAASTDTQYF.

The chain recombines TRBV10-1 with TRBJ2-7; 10 bases are a match to TRBD1. The J segment lost 1 base and the V segment lost 6 bases, leaving 6 bases of the junction unmatched. CDR3 length: 15 amino acids. Germline CDR1 and CDR2: WNHNN and SYGVQD (reference sequence). CDR3 nucleotide sequence: TGCGCCAGCAGAGTAAGGACAGGGGGGTCCTACGAGCAGTACTTC. Translation: CASRVRTGGSYEQYF.

The chain links TRBV6-4 to TRBJ1-2; D remains ambiguous. Trimming stripped 0 bases from V and 1 base from J, with 6 bases between. Germline CDR1 reads MRHNA; CDR2 reads SNTAGT. The CDR3 totals 14 residues. This CDR3 reads CASSDSGSNYGYTF. CDR3 nucleotide sequence: TGTGCCAGCAGTGACTCGGGGAGTAACTATGGCTACACCTTC.

Only a few counts were recorded for this clone. The chain links TRBV27 to TRBJ1-1; D is perhaps TRBD1 (6 bases). Germline assignment: CDR1 MNHEY and CDR2 SMNVEV (reference sequence). V was shortened by 3 bases and J by 1 base, with 9 bases between the two germline ends. This CDR3 region has 14 residues. The CDR3 spells CASSLNRANTEAFF. The CDR3 DNA reads TGTGCCAGCAGTTTGAACAGGGCGAACACTGAAGCTTTCTTT.

The chain is built from TRBV10-3 and TRBJ1-5; D may be TRBD1 (5 bases). Trimming removed 3 bases from V and 0 bases from J, with 6 bases in between. The length of the CDR3 is 14 residues. Germline V gene data show CDR1 as ENHRY and CDR2 as SYGVKD. CDR3 in DNA: TGTGCCATCAGTGATCAGGGTAGCAATCAGCCCCAGCATTTT. Protein product: CAISDQGSNQPQHF.

The chain joins TRBV27 to TRBJ1-3; D gene uncertain. The V and J ends lost 7 bases and 4 bases respectively, with 14 bases between them. The germline V gene encodes CDR1 MNHEY and CDR2 SMNVEV (reference sequence). The CDR3 is 14 amino acids. DNA for the CDR3: TGTGCCAGCACCTCTCGGTATGAGGGAAACACCATATATTTT. Residues: CASTSRYEGNTIYF.

The chain has TRBV11-2 and TRBJ2-5; the D is unclear. Looked up from germline, CDR1 is SGHAT and CDR2 is FQNNGV. The CDR3 extends over 14 amino acids. Trimming took 5 bases from V and 1 from J, leaving 11 bases between them. CDR3 sequence: CASSTPEPQETQYF. CDR3 coding DNA: TGTGCCAGCAGCACCCCGGAGCCCCAAGAGACCCAGTACTTC.

The chain recombines TRBV11-1 with TRBJ1-1; no clear D gene. From germline, CDR1 is SGHAT and CDR2 FQDESV (reference sequence). The CDR3 contains 14 residues. V lost 5 bases, J lost 3 bases, and 13 bases lay in between. Written as DNA, the CDR3 is TGTGCCAGCAGCAACCGTGAGGGATACACTGAAGCTTTCTTT. Translation: CASSNREGYTEAFF. Drawing the rest from reference TRBV11-1 and TRBJ1-1, the complete variable domain is EAEVAQSPRYKITEKSQAVAFWCDPISGHATLYWYRQILGQGPELLVQFQDESVVDDSQLPKDRFSAERLKGVDSTLKIQPAELGDSAMYLCASSNREGYTEAFFGQGTRLTVV.

In its sample, this clone was seen once. The gene calls are TRBV2 and TRBJ1-5, with 7 bases matching TRBD1. This CDR3 is built from 16 residues. V was pared by 7 bases and J by 0 bases, with 9 bases of the junction left unmatched. Per the germline V gene, CDR1 is SNHLY and CDR2 is FYNNEI. CDR3 sequence (DNA): TGTGCCAGCACCAACCCGACAGGGAATAGCAATCAGCCCCAGCATTTT. Translated, it gives CASTNPTGNSNQPQHF.

The V gene is TRBV6-1, the J gene TRBJ1-3, with no clear D. CDR1 MNHNS and CDR2 SASEGT come from the germline V gene. The CDR3 is 14 residues long. V was cut by 3 bases and J by 0 bases, with 6 bases left in between. CDR3 DNA: TGTGCCAGCAGTGAGTTCTACTCTGGAAACACCATATATTTT. As protein: CASSEFYSGNTIYF.

This rearrangement joins TRBV18 to TRBJ1-4; 9 bases are shared with TRBD1. Losses at the gene ends were 0 bases for V and 7 bases for J; bases not matched to a gene: 3. The CDR3 runs 15 residues. Germline lookup yields CDR1 KGHSH and CDR2 LQKENI. CDR3 amino acids: CASSPPGQGFEKLFF. The CDR3 nucleotides read TGTGCCAGCTCACCACCGGGACAGGGCTTTGAAAAACTGTTTTTT.

The rearrangement links TRBV7-2 to TRBJ2-3; 12 nucleotides agree with TRBD2. This CDR3 comprises 16 residues. After removal of 4 bases from V and 5 bases from J, the junction contained 7 bases not matched to a gene. Germline V gene lookup returns CDR1 SGHTA and CDR2 FQGNSA. The CDR3 DNA sequence: TGTGCCAGCAGCTCTAAACTAGCGGGGGGCAGAGATACGCAGTATTTT. It yields the protein CASSSKLAGGRDTQYF.

This clone was recorded once. This chain links TRBV11-3 with TRBJ2-1; perhaps TRBD2 as D (6 bases). Trimming removed 1 base from V and 6 bases from J, with 16 bases in between. This CDR3 has 16 residues. The V gene's germline CDR1 is SGHNT and CDR2 YENEEA. For the CDR3, the DNA is TGTGCCAGCAGCTTAGTCCCCAGGGCGGGGATCAATGAGCAGTTCTTC. It translates to CASSLVPRAGINEQFF.

The chain carries TRBV4-1 and TRBJ2-5, with a weak D call TRBD2 (5 bases). This CDR3 spans 13 amino acids. The germline V gene has CDR1 MGHRA and CDR2 YSYEKL. V was clipped by 4 bases and J by 6 bases, with 12 bases between them. The CDR3 nucleotides are TGCGCCAGCAGCCTGGACTCGACCAAGACCCAGTACTTC. Amino acids: CASSLDSTKTQYF.

J is TRBJ2-7 and V is TRBV28; 13 bases map to TRBD2. CDR3 length: 18 amino acids. Germline CDR1 MDHEN, CDR2 SYDVKM. V was clipped by 10 bases and J by 2 bases; unmatched bases: 17. The CDR3 spells CATVRLGLAGVAPYEQYF. CDR3 in DNA: TGTGCCACGGTCCGTCTCGGACTAGCGGGGGTTGCCCCCTACGAGCAGTACTTC. Full variable domain (outside the CDR3, taken from reference TRBV28 and TRBJ2-7): DVKVTQSSRYLVKRTGEKVFLECVQDMDHENMFWYRQDPGLGLRLIYFSYDVKMKEKGDIPEGYSVSREKKERFSLILESASTNQTSMYLCATVRLGLAGVAPYEQYFGPGTRLTVT.

This clone has just one count. The genes are TRBV13 and TRBJ1-6, with D possibly matching TRBD1 (6 bases). This CDR3 contains 15 residues. CDR1 is PRHDT, CDR2 FYEKMQ, per germline (reference sequence). The V and J ends lost 3 bases and 8 bases respectively, with 14 bases between them. The CDR3: CASSFRQTGHSPLHF. DNA of the CDR3: TGTGCCAGCAGCTTCCGTCAAACAGGGCATTCACCCCTCCACTTT.

This chain connects TRBV6-5 to TRBJ1-2; no clear D gene. Germline CDR1 MNHEY, CDR2 SVGAGI. The CDR3 sequence is 13 residues long. The V end was cut by 5 bases, the J end by 2 bases, with 9 bases between. The CDR3 protein is CASSEYANYGYTF. CDR3 DNA sequence: TGTGCCAGCAGTGAATACGCGAACTATGGCTACACCTTC.